These T cell receptor beta chains were read from a single sample in a study of beta chain features in type 1 diabetes. Profiled with immunoSEQ multiplex PCR; TCRdb holds only in-frame clones, not every one. The sample has a few hundred thousand clones, less than 30% seen once; the top ten hold about 0.012%. The sequencing input was naive CD4+ T cells from blood. These receptor sequences come from a woman between 25 and 40 years old with type 1 diabetes. Both conserved end residues are part of each CDR3. The D gene is left open where the match is weak. Rows give clone size only sometimes, using once, few, many, or a class for an expanded clone.

abundance	d_gene	j_gene	v_gene	CDR3aa	CDR3nt
.	.	TRBJ2-5	TRBV28	CASSLTAQETQYF	TGTGCCAGCAGTTTGACAGCACAAGAGACCCAGTACTTC
few	.	TRBJ2-7	TRBV15	CAVQGTYEQYF	TGTGCCGTTCAGGGAACCTACGAGCAGTACTTC
.	.	TRBJ2-1	TRBV28	CASSLGQGSYNEQFF	TGTGCCAGCAGTTTAGGGCAGGGAAGCTACAATGAGCAGTTCTTC
.	.	TRBJ1-2	TRBV28	CASSSATAPYTF	TGTGCCAGCAGTTCGGCGACAGCCCCCTACACCTTC
.	.	TRBJ2-2	TRBV5-1	CASSDRQVTGELFF	TGCGCCAGCAGCGACCGACAGGTCACCGGGGAGCTGTTTTTT
.	TRBD1	TRBJ2-7	TRBV6-5	CASSLQGIPYEQYF	TGTGCCAGCAGTCTACAGGGGATACCCTACGAGCAGTACTTC
few	.	TRBJ1-5	TRBV28	CASSQGGNQPQHF	TGTGCCAGCAGCCAAGGGGGCAATCAGCCCCAGCATTTT
.	TRBD1	TRBJ1-2	TRBV4-2	CASSQDPGGGYGYTF	TGTGCCAGCAGCCAAGACCCAGGGGGCGGCTATGGCTACACCTTC
few	TRBD1	TRBJ1-1	TRBV5-1	CASSLSRTGNTEAFF	TGCGCCAGCAGCTTGTCCCGGACAGGGAACACTGAAGCTTTCTTT
few	TRBD2	TRBJ2-5	TRBV29-1	CSVVASGSVETQYF	TGCAGCGTTGTAGCTAGCGGGAGTGTGGAGACCCAGTACTTC
.	TRBD2	TRBJ2-3	TRBV29-1	CSVESGLAGDLDTQYF	TGCAGCGTTGAATCGGGACTAGCGGGAGATCTAGATACGCAGTATTTT
few	.	TRBJ2-7	TRBV6-5	CASSYRAGRTYEQYF	TGTGCCAGCAGTTACCGGGCAGGGAGGACCTACGAGCAGTACTTC
few	TRBD1	TRBJ1-1	TRBV30	CAWKGQVNTEAFF	TGTGCCTGGAAAGGACAGGTCAACACTGAAGCTTTCTTT
few	.	TRBJ1-4	TRBV9	CASSPGRGEKLFF	TGTGCCAGCAGTCCCGGTAGGGGAGAAAAACTGTTTTTT
.	.	TRBJ1-1	TRBV18	CASSTAGRDTEAFF	TGTGCCAGCTCTACAGCGGGGAGGGACACTGAAGCTTTCTTT
few	.	TRBJ2-4	TRBV27	CASGDLAKNIQYF	TGTGCCAGCGGGGACTTAGCCAAAAACATTCAGTACTTC
.	TRBD2	TRBJ2-1	TRBV30	CAWKLAVYNEQFF	TGTGCCTGGAAACTAGCGGTCTACAATGAGCAGTTCTTC
once	TRBD1	TRBJ1-1	TRBV28	CASSYGQAVEAFF	TGTGCCAGCAGCTATGGACAGGCCGTTGAAGCTTTCTTT
.	TRBD2	TRBJ2-3	TRBV30	CAWSLAGGRYTQYF	TGTGCCTGGAGTTTAGCGGGAGGGAGGTATACGCAGTATTTT
few	TRBD1	TRBJ2-1	TRBV29-1	CSALTGVAYNEQFF	TGCAGCGCCTTGACAGGGGTAGCCTACAATGAGCAGTTCTTC
.	.	TRBJ2-5	TRBV5-1	CASSLGLRAAYQETQYF	TGCGCCAGCAGCTTGGGCCTAAGAGCGGCGTACCAAGAGACCCAGTACTTC
.	.	TRBJ2-7	TRBV7-9	CASSPEGLPNEQYF	TGTGCCAGCAGCCCCGAGGGACTCCCCAACGAGCAGTACTTC
few	.	TRBJ1-5	TRBV7-2	CASSLLNQPQHF	TGTGCCAGCAGCCTCCTTAATCAGCCCCAGCATTTT
few	TRBD2	TRBJ2-1	TRBV7-3	CASSNSGRGGYNEQFF	TGTGCCAGCAGCAATTCGGGAAGGGGAGGGTACAATGAGCAGTTCTTC
.	TRBD1	TRBJ1-1	TRBV9	CASSPRTGGTEAFF	TGTGCCAGCAGCCCACGGACAGGGGGCACTGAAGCTTTCTTT
.	.	TRBJ1-5	TRBV18	CASSPNGGGQPQHF	TGTGCCAGCTCACCAAACGGGGGAGGTCAGCCCCAGCATTTT
.	TRBD1	TRBJ1-3	TRBV18	CASSPRGTEGNTIYF	TGTGCCAGCTCCCCCCGAGGGACAGAAGGAAACACCATATATTTT
few	.	TRBJ1-3	TRBV15	CATSRDLGAGNTIYF	TGTGCCACCAGCAGAGATTTGGGAGCTGGAAACACCATATATTTT
few	TRBD2	TRBJ2-1	TRBV4-1	CASRGRLAGRYNEQFF	TGCGCCAGCAGGGGTCGACTAGCGGGAAGATACAATGAGCAGTTCTTC
once	.	TRBJ2-1	TRBV5-1	CASRPGISNEQFF	TGCGCCAGCAGGCCCGGGATTTCCAATGAGCAGTTCTTC
few	.	TRBJ1-4	TRBV30	CAWGRQVNEKLFF	TGTGCCTGGGGCCGACAGGTTAATGAAAAACTGTTTTTT
.	TRBD2	TRBJ2-1	TRBV13	CASSTGLAVGNEQFF	TGTGCCAGCAGCACGGGACTAGCGGTAGGGAATGAGCAGTTCTTC
.	TRBD2	TRBJ2-4	TRBV9	CASSVRGGGDPYF	TGTGCCAGCAGCGTACGGGGGGGAGGGGACCCCTACTTC
.	.	TRBJ1-5	TRBV5-6	CASSFWRSNQPQHF	TGTGCCAGCAGCTTCTGGCGGAGCAATCAGCCCCAGCATTTT
.	.	TRBJ2-7	TRBV5-1	CASSYPGTEQYF	TGCGCCAGCAGCTATCCCGGGACTGAGCAGTACTTC
.	.	TRBJ1-2	TRBV7-8	CASSLAGGDYGYTF	TGTGCCAGCAGCTTAGCGGGGGGTGACTATGGCTACACCTTC
.	.	TRBJ2-7	TRBV5-1	CASSLAGSYEQYF	TGCGCCAGCAGCTTGGCGGGCTCCTACGAGCAGTACTTC
.	TRBD2	TRBJ2-1	TRBV29-1	CSVANSGTYNEQFF	TGCAGCGTTGCAAACAGCGGGACCTACAATGAGCAGTTCTTC